This T cell receptor (beta chain) came from a study of blood T cells in healthy people across ages. Combining a sample-barcoded 5' primer with a J-beta primer mix, a second PCR ran for about 6 to 11 cycles. TCRdb redid the calling of the 5' RACE reads with MiXCR, one entry per CDR3 protein. The sample lists over 1.5 million distinct CDR3 sequences, around 50% occurring once. This CDR3 has 13 amino acids. The germline gives CDR1 SGHTA, CDR2 FQGNSA. The germline V and J ends were trimmed by 5 bases and 8 bases, with 13 bases remaining between them. Study outcomes and limitations: PBMC samples, being unsorted, prevented any conclusive comparison of naive and antigen-experienced cells. Diversity of TCR beta per million T cells declined in a roughly linear way with age. A greater number of naive CD4+ cells and higher diversity distinguished long-lived donors from aged donors.

This clonotype appeared many times. Its cognate antigen is unknown. Each donor gave roughly 10 milliliters of peripheral blood. The sequencing sample was made of blood. The TCR was taken from a woman aged 40 to 50 in good health. The rearrangement uses TRBV7-2 and TRBJ2-1; the D is unclear. CDR3 in DNA: TGTGCCAGCAGCCCCGTGTCGAGCTATGAGCAGTTCTTC. Residues: CASSPVSSYEQFF. Variable domain in full (rest from reference TRBV7-2 and TRBJ2-1): GAGVSQSPSNKVTEKGKDVELRCDPISGHTALYWYRQSLGQGLEFLIYFQGNSAPDKSGLPSDRFSAERTGGSVSTLTIQRTQQEDSAVYLCASSPVSSYEQFFGPGTRLTVL.